This TCR beta chain comes out of a study of blood T cell repertoires in COVID-19. Study information: Italy, Spain and the United States were the sources of the convalescent and acute COVID-19 samples.

How the authors handled the data: Cell counts per sample came from amplifying reference gene primers. Here immunoSEQ multiplex PCR was the method, and the copy in TCRdb shows in-frame clones only, minus some. The V and J calls and the clone size are those of that table, but D and trimming were determined from the DNA. The repertoire holds about 200,000 clones, 84% seen once, with 9.7% in the top ten. Worth noting for this clone: Other DNA sequences of this sample code for an identical CDR3.

The CDR3 contains 14 residues. CDR1 SEHNR and CDR2 FQNEAQ come from the germline V gene (reference sequence). Trimming removed 0 bases at V and 2 bases at J, with 8 bases between. The TCR sequence derives from a man aged 45-65 years with active or convalescent COVID-19. The rearrangement links TRBV7-9 to TRBJ2-7; tentative D call: TRBD2 (5 bases). Specimen: peripheral blood. The CDR3 spells CASSLAGGPYEQYF. As DNA, the CDR3 is TGTGCCAGCAGCTTAGCTGGCGGGCCCTACGAGCAGTACTTC. The whole variable domain, filled in from reference TRBV7-9 and TRBJ2-7, reads DTGVSQNPRHKITKRGQNVTFRCDPISEHNRLYWYRQTLGQGPEFLTYFQNEAQLEKSRLLSDRFSAERPKGSFSTLEIQRTEQGDSAMYLCASSLAGGPYEQYFGPGTRLTVT.